These 32 T cell receptor beta chains came from one sample sequenced in a study of T cell responses to AZD1222 COVID-19 vaccine. This table comes from immunoSEQ multiplex PCR, and its TCRdb copy is limited to in-frame clones, with some not included. The sample includes fewer than 120,000 clones, about 81% of them seen just once. The sample here was peripheral blood, taken on day 0 of AZD1222 vaccination. The receptors come from an adult in good health.

The rearrangement links TRBV25-1 to TRBJ1-1; 9 bases line up with TRBD1. Per germline, CDR1 MGHDK and CDR2 SYGVNS. J was trimmed by 3 bases and V by 8 bases; bases with no gene match: 4. This CDR3 spans 13 amino acids. DNA for the CDR3: TGTGCCAGCGGACAGGGGATTGACACTGAAGCTTTCTTT. It specifies CASGQGIDTEAFF.

This clone showed up just once. This chain uses TRBV4-3 with TRBJ1-1; D is possibly TRBD1 (6 bases). The CDR3 is made up of 16 amino acids. CDR1 is LGHNA, CDR2 YSLEER, per germline. V was trimmed by 4 bases and J by 4 bases, leaving 19 bases between them. The CDR3 DNA reads as TGCGCCAGCAGCCTTACCGCCACAGGGAGATCCACTGAAGCTTTCTTT. This translates into CASSLTATGRSTEAFF.

V gene TRBV30 combines with J gene TRBJ1-6; D remains unclear. Trimming shortened V by 1 base and J by 4 bases, and 5 bases separated the two germline ends. The CDR3 loop spans 13 amino acids. Germline loops: CDR1 GTSNPN, CDR2 SVGIG (reference sequence). The CDR3, as DNA: TGTGCCTGGAGTGAAGGGTATAATTCACCCCTCCACTTT. It yields the protein CAWSEGYNSPLHF.

This chain connects TRBV15 to TRBJ2-5, with 13 bases identical to TRBD2. V lost 4 bases to trimming and J lost 2 bases; unmatched junction nucleotides: 4. The length of the CDR3 is 16 residues. Germline CDR1 LNHNV, CDR2 YYDKDF (reference sequence). This chain's CDR3 is CATSTGLAGLQETQYF. In nucleotides, the CDR3 is TGTGCCACCAGCACGGGACTAGCGGGGCTACAAGAGACCCAGTACTTC.

This clone was found once. The V and J genes are TRBV28 and TRBJ2-7, with 7 bases matching TRBD2. From germline, CDR1 is MDHEN and CDR2 SYDVKM. Unmatched junction bases numbered 10, after V lost 3 bases and J lost 5 bases. The CDR3 extends over 15 amino acids. CDR3 amino acids: CASSFPTIGRDEQYF. The CDR3 DNA reads as TGTGCCAGCAGTTTCCCCACGATTGGGAGGGACGAGCAGTACTTC.

The chain links TRBV19 to TRBJ1-1; D is undetermined. The length of the CDR3 is 13 residues. CDR1 LNHDA and CDR2 SQIVND come from the germline V gene (reference sequence). Trimming pared 2 bases from V and 1 base from J, leaving 5 bases between. CDR3 nucleotides: TGTGCCAGTAGTATAACCAGGAACACTGAAGCTTTCTTT. Protein product: CASSITRNTEAFF.

The V and J genes are TRBV18 and TRBJ2-5; 10 bases fit TRBD2. Germline values: CDR1 KGHSH, CDR2 LQKENI. Trimming removed 6 bases from V and 4 bases from J; junction bases left unmatched: 11. CDR3 size: 16 residues. The CDR3 region has the DNA TGTGCCAGCTCGAGACACCCGGCTAGCGGGGGAGAGACCCAGTACTTC. It is translated as CASSRHPASGGETQYF.

This chain uses TRBV3-1 (or the pseudogene TRBV3-2) with TRBJ2-5, with D possibly TRBD1 on 5 matching bases. V was clipped by 0 bases and J by 4 bases, with 15 bases between them. Germline V lookup: CDR1 LGHDT, CDR2 YNNKEL (reference sequence). The CDR3 covers 16 residues. The CDR3: CASSQELTVLGETQYF. CDR3 bases: TGTGCCAGCAGCCAAGAGCTGACAGTGCTCGGAGAGACCCAGTACTTC.

There are a few counts of this clone. This sequence joins TRBV20-1 and TRBJ1-2; no clear D. This CDR3 comprises 13 residues. Germline CDR1 and CDR2: DFQATT and SNEGSKA (reference sequence). Deletions cut 3 bases from V and 0 bases from J, with 8 bases between. The CDR3 DNA reads TGCAGTGCTAGTCGCTTATCTAACTATGGCTACACCTTC. It translates to CSASRLSNYGYTF.

The chain links TRBV4-3 to TRBJ2-1; 10 positions agree with TRBD2. CDR1 LGHNA and CDR2 YSLEER come from the germline V gene. With V trimmed by 6 bases and J by 9 bases, 8 bases remained unmatched. This CDR3 is 14 amino acids long. The CDR3 is CASRFSGGAPEQFF. The DNA of the CDR3 is TGCGCCAGCAGATTCAGCGGGGGGGCACCTGAGCAGTTCTTC.

For this clone: This same CDR3 is encoded by further DNA sequences in the sample. The genes are TRBV6-1 and TRBJ1-2, with 8 bases that match TRBD1. CDR1 is MNHNS, CDR2 SASEGT, per germline. The CDR3 sequence is 17 residues long. Unmatched junction bases numbered 14, after V lost 4 bases and J lost 4 bases. The CDR3 nucleotides read TGTGCCAGCAGTGTCGGGAACAGGGGGGCCTCTGCCTATGGCTACACCTTC. This encodes CASSVGNRGASAYGYTF.

The chain employs TRBV24-1 and TRBJ1-2; 7 bases agree with TRBD1. CDR1 is KGHDR and CDR2 is SFDVKD in the germline V gene. The CDR3 extends over 16 amino acids. The V segment lost 3 bases and the J segment 4 bases; nucleotides outside the gene matches: 10. In DNA, the CDR3 is TGTGCCACCAGTGATGGAGCGACAGGGAAGAGCTATGGCTACACCTTC. It encodes CATSDGATGKSYGYTF.

The J gene is TRBJ2-1, the V gene TRBV11-2; TRBD1 might be the D (6 bases). Looked up from germline, CDR1 is SGHAT and CDR2 is FQNNGV. Between the trimmed V and J ends, which lost 6 bases and 6 bases, there was a span of 12 bases. The CDR3 totals 13 residues. CDR3 DNA: TGTGCCAGCAGTCTAGAACAGGGCAATGAGCAGTTCTTC. Its protein is CASSLEQGNEQFF.

A single count supports this clone. This chain uses TRBV13 with TRBJ2-7; D ambiguous. The length of the CDR3 is 14 residues. The germline V gene encodes CDR1 PRHDT and CDR2 FYEKMQ (reference sequence). Trimming cost V 0 bases and J 5 bases, with 11 bases left between them. In nucleotides, the CDR3 is TGTGCCAGCAGCTTAGGCCTAGGAATCAACGAGCAGTACTTC. Translation: CASSLGLGINEQYF. The variable domain in full, with the rest retrieved from reference TRBV13 and TRBJ2-7, is AAGVIQSPRHLIKEKRETATLKCYPIPRHDTVYWYQQGPGQDPQFLISFYEKMQSDKGSIPDRFSAQQFSDYHSELNMSSLELGDSALYFCASSLGLGINEQYFGPGTRLTVT.

Here the CDR3 reads CASSGVGGSGNTIYF. The CDR3 bases are TGCGCCAGCAGCGGGGTCGGAGGCTCTGGAAACACCATATATTTT. This sequence joins TRBV4-3 and TRBJ1-3, with D unresolved. Deletions cut 5 bases from V and 0 bases from J, with 11 bases between. The CDR3 runs to 15 residues. Germline CDR1 LGHNA, CDR2 YSLEER.

This chain joins TRBV28 and TRBJ1-1; 11 bases agree with TRBD1. V gave up 5 bases and J gave up 4 bases; unmatched junction bases: 6. CDR1 and CDR2 from the germline V gene are MDHEN and SYDVKM. The CDR3 has 15 residues. The CDR3 sequence: CASSAPGTGGTEAFF. As DNA, the CDR3 is TGTGCCAGCAGTGCCCCCGGGACAGGGGGCACTGAAGCTTTCTTT.

This chain connects TRBV5-1 to TRBJ2-7, with TRBD2 matching 8 bases. CDR1 is SGHRS and CDR2 is YFSETQ in the germline V gene. The CDR3 spans 15 residues. The V and J ends lost 0 bases and 3 bases, in that order; junction bases with no gene match: 5. CDR3 in DNA: TGCGCCAGCAGCTTGGCTCTAGCGGGTATCTACGAGCAGTACTTC. Amino acid sequence: CASSLALAGIYEQYF.

To note about this clone: Other nucleotide sequences in the sample specify the same CDR3. The chain is built from TRBV7-2 and TRBJ1-6, with D hard to call. There are 11 residues in the CDR3. The V end was cut by 3 bases, the J end by 8 bases, with 2 bases between. Looked up from germline, CDR1 is SGHTA and CDR2 is FQGNSA. The CDR3: CASSLDSPLHF. The CDR3 region has the DNA TGTGCCAGCAGCTTGGATTCACCCCTCCACTTT.

This clone appeared once. V gene TRBV20-1 combines with J gene TRBJ1-1; no definite D call. Germline values: CDR1 DFQATT, CDR2 SNEGSKA (reference sequence). CDR3 length: 11 amino acids. The germline V and J ends were trimmed by 3 bases and 11 bases, with 13 bases remaining between them. The CDR3 DNA is TGCAGTGCTAGTCCGGAGACCTCGGCTTTCTTT. Translating gives CSASPETSAFF.

The genes are TRBV7-2 and TRBJ1-5, with D unresolved. Germline CDR1 reads SGHTA; CDR2 reads FQGNSA. V dropped 1 base and J dropped 0 bases, with 7 bases sitting between them. The CDR3 has 15 amino acids. The DNA for the CDR3 is TGTGCCAGCAGCTTAGATAGGAATAGCAATCAGCCCCAGCATTTT. It translates to CASSLDRNSNQPQHF. The whole variable domain, filled in from reference TRBV7-2 and TRBJ1-5, reads GAGVSQSPSNKVTEKGKDVELRCDPISGHTALYWYRQSLGQGLEFLIYFQGNSAPDKSGLPSDRFSAERTGGSVSTLTIQRTQQEDSAVYLCASSLDRNSNQPQHFGDGTRLSIL.

The CDR3 DNA sequence: TGTGCCAGCAGTTACTCTTCTACAGGGCCTAATACGCAGTATTTT. Amino acids: CASSYSSTGPNTQYF. J is TRBJ2-3 and V is TRBV6-5, with a tentative D call TRBD1 (6 bases). Per the germline V gene, CDR1 is MNHEY and CDR2 is SVGAGI. Trimming took 0 bases from V and 7 from J, leaving 14 bases between them. The CDR3 has 15 amino acids.

This clone showed up just a few times. The chain is built from TRBV7-3 and TRBJ1-1, with unresolved D. CDR1 and CDR2 from the germline V gene are SGHTA and FQGTGA. V lost 5 bases to trimming and J lost 6 bases, with 13 bases between them. The CDR3 spans 13 residues. The CDR3 loop reads CASSSGGGAEAFF. The DNA of the CDR3 is TGTGCCAGCAGCAGCGGAGGTGGCGCTGAAGCTTTCTTT.

The rearrangement joins TRBV19 to TRBJ1-2; D is undetermined. This CDR3 is 13 amino acids long. V lost 1 base and J 4 bases, leaving 7 bases between the germline ends. Germline V gene data show CDR1 as LNHDA and CDR2 as SQIVND (reference sequence). CDR3 sequence: CASSIASPYGYTF. CDR3 DNA: TGTGCCAGTAGTATAGCCAGTCCCTATGGCTACACCTTC.

V and J are TRBV6-5 and TRBJ1-2, with 8 bases identical to TRBD1. Unmatched junction bases numbered 4, after V lost 0 bases and J lost 4 bases. Germline V gene sequence: CDR1 MNHEY, CDR2 SVGAGI. This CDR3 contains 15 residues. In nucleotides, the CDR3 is TGTGCCAGCAGTTACTCCCTGACAGGGGCCTATGGCTACACCTTC. This translates into CASSYSLTGAYGYTF.

This chain links TRBV28 with TRBJ1-1; D not certain. CDR1 and CDR2 (germline): MDHEN, SYDVKM. The CDR3 runs to 10 residues. The CDR3 bases are TGTGCAGCCGTGAGTGGGGAAGCTTTCTTT. Translated: CAAVSGEAFF.

The CDR3 loop reads CATSDFLAGGSYNEQFF. CDR3 nucleotide sequence: TGTGCCACCAGTGATTTTTTGGCGGGGGGCTCCTACAATGAGCAGTTCTTC. The chain is built from TRBV24-1 and TRBJ2-1, with TRBD2 identical over 8 bases. Germline CDR1 reads KGHDR; CDR2 reads SFDVKD. V was clipped by 1 base and J by 0 bases; unmatched bases: 4. This CDR3 spans 17 amino acids.

This clone was found a few times. Other nucleotide sequences from this sample produce the same CDR3. The chain is built from TRBV29-1 and TRBJ1-2, with D tentatively TRBD1 (6 bases). Germline V gene data show CDR1 as SQVTM and CDR2 as ANQGSEA. The CDR3 is made up of 13 amino acids. The germline V and J ends were trimmed by 6 bases and 3 bases, with 14 bases remaining between them. The CDR3 DNA sequence: TGCAGCGTCGATAAACAGGGCTACTATGGCTACACCTTC. Residues: CSVDKQGYYGYTF.

The gene calls are TRBV5-5 and TRBJ2-7, with 7 nucleotides matching TRBD1. Unmatched junction bases numbered 8, after V lost 3 bases and J lost 2 bases. Germline V CDR1 and CDR2: SGHKS, YYEKEE (reference sequence). The CDR3 contains 15 residues. This CDR3 reads CASSSQTTGTYEQYF. In nucleotides, the CDR3 is TGTGCCAGCAGCTCACAGACGACAGGGACCTACGAGCAGTACTTC.

The genes are TRBV7-2 and TRBJ1-1; D is undetermined. Trimming removed 1 base at V and 6 bases at J, with 15 bases between. The germline V gene has CDR1 SGHTA and CDR2 FQGNSA. CDR3 length: 15 amino acids. CDR3 coding DNA: TGTGCCAGCAGCTTAGAGGGCAGTGTCTTGGCTGAAGCTTTCTTT. Translated: CASSLEGSVLAEAFF.

The chain joins TRBV11-3 to TRBJ2-1; no clear D gene. This CDR3 has 9 residues. CDR1 and CDR2 from the germline V gene are SGHNT and YENEEA. Trimming took 5 bases from V and 13 from J, leaving 6 bases between them. CDR3 DNA sequence: TGTGCCAGCAGCGAGTCCCAGTTCTTC. Amino acid sequence: CASSESQFF.

Only a few counts were recorded for this clone. The chain carries TRBV5-1 and TRBJ2-5; 10 nucleotides match TRBD2. J was trimmed by 6 bases and V by 2 bases; bases with no gene match: 7. Germline values: CDR1 SGHRS, CDR2 YFSETQ. This CDR3 is 15 amino acids long. CDR3 nucleotides: TGCGCCAGCAGCTTTCAAGCGGGAGGGCCGCAGACCCAGTACTTC. Translation gives CASSFQAGGPQTQYF.

This clone was observed a single time. The genes are TRBV5-4 and TRBJ2-5; unclear D gene. The CDR3 length is 14 residues. Trimming took 4 bases from V and 4 from J, leaving 14 bases between them. CDR1 SGHNT and CDR2 YYREEE come from the germline V gene (reference sequence). The CDR3 region is CASSQHQAIETQYF. The CDR3 bases are TGTGCCAGCAGCCAGCACCAAGCAATAGAGACCCAGTACTTC.